This T cell receptor beta chain was retrieved from a study of blood T cell repertoires in COVID-19. The repertoire was sequenced with immunoSEQ multiplex PCR; TCRdb's copy has only in-frame clones and lacks some. The sample lists some 100,000 clones, 80% to 90% occurring once. Germline values: CDR1 LNHDA, CDR2 SQIVND (reference sequence). The ends were cut back, 5 bases at V and 1 base at J, with 5 bases in the middle. The CDR3 is made up of 13 amino acids. The source material was peripheral blood. The source is a woman aged 30 to 39 with acute or convalescent COVID-19. The chain employs TRBV19 and TRBJ2-2; perhaps TRBD1 as D (5 bases). The CDR3 here is CASSDRNTGELFF. Written as DNA, the CDR3 is TGTGCCAGTAGTGACAGGAACACCGGGGAGCTGTTTTTT.